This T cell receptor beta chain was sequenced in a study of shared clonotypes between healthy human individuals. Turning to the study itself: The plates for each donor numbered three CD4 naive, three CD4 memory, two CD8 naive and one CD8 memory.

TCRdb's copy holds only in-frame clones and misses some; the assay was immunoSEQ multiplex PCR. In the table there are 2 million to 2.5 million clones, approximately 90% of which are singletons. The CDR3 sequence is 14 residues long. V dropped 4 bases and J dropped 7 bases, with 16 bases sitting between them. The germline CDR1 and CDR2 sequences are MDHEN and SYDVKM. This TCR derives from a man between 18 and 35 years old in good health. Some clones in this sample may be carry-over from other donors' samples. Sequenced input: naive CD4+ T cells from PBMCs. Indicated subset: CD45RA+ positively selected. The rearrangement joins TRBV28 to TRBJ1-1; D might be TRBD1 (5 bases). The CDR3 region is CASSSRVGAGEAFF. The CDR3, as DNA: TGTGCCAGCAGTTCCAGGGTGGGCGCCGGTGAAGCTTTCTTT.